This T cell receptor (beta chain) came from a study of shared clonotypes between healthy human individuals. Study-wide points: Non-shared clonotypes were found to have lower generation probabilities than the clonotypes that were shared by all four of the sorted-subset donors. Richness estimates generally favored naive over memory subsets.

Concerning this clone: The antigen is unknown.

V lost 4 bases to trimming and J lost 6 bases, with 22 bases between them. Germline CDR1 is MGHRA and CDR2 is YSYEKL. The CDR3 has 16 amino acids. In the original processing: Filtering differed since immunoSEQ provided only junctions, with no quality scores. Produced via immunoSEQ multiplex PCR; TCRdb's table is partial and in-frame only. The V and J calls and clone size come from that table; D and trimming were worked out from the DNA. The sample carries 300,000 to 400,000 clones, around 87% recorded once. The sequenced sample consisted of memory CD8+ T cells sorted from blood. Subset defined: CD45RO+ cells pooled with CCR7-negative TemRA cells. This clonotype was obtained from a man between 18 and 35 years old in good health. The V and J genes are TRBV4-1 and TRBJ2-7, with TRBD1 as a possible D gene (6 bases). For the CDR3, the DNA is TGCGCCAGCAGCCCAGAACCGACAGGTATCCAGCTCGAGCAGTACTTC. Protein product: CASSPEPTGIQLEQYF.